This TCR beta chain was sequenced in a study of PD-1 blockade in classical Hodgkin lymphoma. Study findings and constraints: Differences between repertoires have undefined causes, possibly disease activity or prior therapy. As was reported, newly diagnosed patients showed lower baseline TCR diversity than healthy donors did.

The CDR3 consists of 19 residues. Germline lookup yields CDR1 SGDLS and CDR2 YYNGEE. Trimming pared 0 bases from V and 3 bases from J, leaving 23 bases between. Sequencing used immunoSEQ multiplex PCR; TCRdb keeps in-frame clones, though not all of them. The table includes 12,000 or so clones, roughly 84% detected once. Brentuximab vedotin exposure varied, and every patient relapsed after autologous stem cell transplantation. Patients' outcomes at their best amounted to complete response, partial response or progressive disease. About this clone itself: Its target is not known.

The sequences come from peripheral blood mononuclear cells (PBMCs), collected at baseline. The chain recombines TRBV9 with TRBJ2-3, with D tentatively TRBD1 or TRBD2 (7 bases each). The receptor was derived from a human donor with classical Hodgkin lymphoma. The CDR3 loop is CASSVAGGRTGPKTDTQYF. CDR3 nucleotides: TGTGCCAGCAGCGTAGCGGGGGGTAGGACAGGTCCTAAGACAGATACGCAGTATTTT.